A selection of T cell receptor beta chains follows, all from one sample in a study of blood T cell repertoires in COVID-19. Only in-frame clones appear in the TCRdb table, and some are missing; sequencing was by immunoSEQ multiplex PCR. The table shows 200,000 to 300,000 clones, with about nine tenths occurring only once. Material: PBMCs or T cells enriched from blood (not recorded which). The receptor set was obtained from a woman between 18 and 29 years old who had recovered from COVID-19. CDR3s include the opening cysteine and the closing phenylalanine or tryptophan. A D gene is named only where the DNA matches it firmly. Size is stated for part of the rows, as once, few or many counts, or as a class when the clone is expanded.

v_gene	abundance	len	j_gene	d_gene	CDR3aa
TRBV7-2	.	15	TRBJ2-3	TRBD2	CASSFSGTKFDTQYF
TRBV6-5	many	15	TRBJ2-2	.	CASTGERGGTGELFF
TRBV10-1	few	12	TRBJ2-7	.	CAIHRIPYEQYF
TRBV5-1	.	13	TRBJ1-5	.	CASTPGGTGPQHF
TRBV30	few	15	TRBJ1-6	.	CAWSVLPGNNSPLHF
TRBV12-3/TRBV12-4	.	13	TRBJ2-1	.	CASSLEGTNEQFF
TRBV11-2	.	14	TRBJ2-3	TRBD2	CASTLAGITDTQYF
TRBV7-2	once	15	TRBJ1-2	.	CASSLDGRLSEGYTF
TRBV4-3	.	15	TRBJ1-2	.	CASSQGFGGIYGYTF
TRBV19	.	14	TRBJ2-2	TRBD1	CASSMQGATGELFF
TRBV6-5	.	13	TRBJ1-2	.	CASSRDGGYGYTF
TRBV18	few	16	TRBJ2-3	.	CASSRLPQGNTDTQYF
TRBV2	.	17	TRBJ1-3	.	CASSSMGRGSSGNTIYF
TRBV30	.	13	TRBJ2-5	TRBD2	CAWALAGQETQYF
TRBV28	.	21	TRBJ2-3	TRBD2	CASSSLLGLAGGQGYTDTQYF
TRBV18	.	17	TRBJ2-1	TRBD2	CASSPYPTSGGAGEQFF
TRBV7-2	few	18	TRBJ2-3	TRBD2	CASSLAIMAGGPTDTQYF